This T cell receptor (beta chain) stems from a study of blood T cell repertoires in COVID-19. Across the whole study: Researchers got acute and convalescent COVID-19 samples from the United States, Italy and Spain. Sources were T cells, B-cell-depleted T cells, or PBMCs; the material itself was cDNA or gDNA.

CDR1 and CDR2 from the germline V gene are MRHNA and SNTAGT. CDR3 size: 15 residues. Between the trimmed V and J ends, which lost 3 bases and 6 bases, there was a span of 14 bases. Authors' analysis steps: Estimation of nucleated cell counts was performed using reference gene primer amplification. This table comes from immunoSEQ multiplex PCR, and its TCRdb copy is limited to in-frame clones, with some not included. V and J calls and clone size are as listed in that table; D and trimming were resolved from the DNA. The profile covers tens of thousands of clones, with 75% to 90% appearing a single time and more than 15% taken by the ten largest.

The receptor was isolated from a man in his sixties or seventies with acute or convalescent COVID-19. The sample taken for sequencing was peripheral blood. The gene calls are TRBV6-4 and TRBJ2-2; D is possibly TRBD1 (6 bases). CDR3 bases: TGTGCCAGCAGTGAAGGCACAGGGTTCTCCGGGGAGCTGTTTTTT. It encodes CASSEGTGFSGELFF.